Described below is a single T cell receptor beta chain sequence and its context. As processed by the authors: Using reference gene primer amplification, nucleated cell counts were estimated. This table comes from immunoSEQ multiplex PCR, and its TCRdb copy is limited to in-frame clones, with some not included. Clone size and the V and J calls come from that table; the DNA yielded D and trimming. The data hold tens of thousands of clones, with 88% observed a single time. This entry comes from a study of blood T cell repertoires in COVID-19. Study context: The origin of the acute and convalescent COVID-19 samples was the United States, Italy and Spain. Sources were T cells, B-cell-depleted T cells, or PBMCs; the material itself was cDNA or gDNA.

The sequence was collected from a man aged 50 or older with active COVID-19. The material sequenced was peripheral blood.

Here the CDR3 DNA reads TGTGCCAGCAGCCCTCGTGGGGGAGGTGGCTACACCTTC. This codes for CASSPRGGGGYTF. The genes are TRBV7-3 and TRBJ1-2; possible D gene TRBD1, 5 bases. CDR1 is SGHTA, CDR2 FQGTGA, per germline. Trimming took off 5 bases at V and 7 bases at J, with 14 bases between the two ends. The CDR3 loop spans 13 amino acids.